Presented here are 16 T cell receptor beta chains from one specimen sequenced in a study of shared clonotypes between healthy human individuals. The data were produced by immunoSEQ multiplex PCR, yet TCRdb's version contains in-frame clones alone and is incomplete. The sample yields approximately 2.5 million clones, 80% to 95% seen once. The specimen was naive CD4+ T cells from PBMCs. Stated subset: CD45RA+ positively selected. All receptors come from a man younger than 35 in good health. Some clones in this sample may be carry-over from other donors' samples.

The V call is TRBV5-1, the J call TRBJ2-5; D remains ambiguous. The CDR3 runs to 15 residues. Germline V gene data show CDR1 as SGHRS and CDR2 as YFSETQ. V lost 7 bases and J 0 bases, leaving 16 bases between the germline ends. This CDR3 reads CASGLALIYQETQYF. CDR3 in DNA: TGCGCCAGCGGCCTCGCCCTTATCTACCAAGAGACCCAGTACTTC. Drawing the rest from reference TRBV5-1 and TRBJ2-5, the complete variable domain is KAGVTQTPRYLIKTRGQQVTLSCSPISGHRSVSWYQQTPGQGLQFLFEYFSETQRNKGNFPGRFSGRQFSNSRSEMNVSTLELGDSALYLCASGLALIYQETQYFGPGTRLLVL.

The chain couples TRBV5-1 to TRBJ1-2; D is uncertain. Germline CDR1 SGHRS, CDR2 YFSETQ. Trimming shortened V by 0 bases and J by 4 bases, and 16 bases separated the two germline ends. The CDR3 runs to 16 residues. Here the CDR3 reads CASSLVGSRAGYGYTF. CDR3 sequence (DNA): TGCGCCAGCAGCTTGGTAGGGTCTCGGGCCGGCTATGGCTACACCTTC.

This clone was detected once. This rearrangement joins TRBV11-2 to TRBJ2-1; D remains unclear. This CDR3 spans 16 amino acids. With 3 bases removed from V and 2 bases from J, the gap between germline ends came to 14 bases. CDR1 and CDR2 (germline): SGHAT, FQNNGV. This CDR3 is CASSLAEDQTYNEQFF. The CDR3 nucleotides read TGTGCCAGCAGCTTGGCTGAGGACCAAACCTACAATGAGCAGTTCTTC. Full variable domain (missing parts from reference TRBV11-2 and TRBJ2-1): EAGVAQSPRYKIIEKRQSVAFWCNPISGHATLYWYQQILGQGPKLLIQFQNNGVVDDSQLPKDRFSAERLKGVDSTLKIQPAKLEDSAVYLCASSLAEDQTYNEQFFGPGTRLTVL.

The V and J genes are TRBV11-2 and TRBJ2-1; the match to TRBD2 covers 8 bases. V shed 1 base and J 10 bases; nucleotides not matched to a gene: 6. In germline, CDR1 is SGHAT, CDR2 FQNNGV. CDR3 length: 14 residues. The CDR3 region has the DNA TGTGCCAGCAGCTTAGTGCGGGGGGCAAGCGAGCAGTTCTTC. It encodes CASSLVRGASEQFF.

This clone has a handful of counts. The gene calls are TRBV28 and TRBJ1-5; no definite D call. There are 14 residues in the CDR3. Trimming removed 2 bases from V and 1 base from J, with 6 bases in between. Germline CDR1 and CDR2: MDHEN and SYDVKM. This CDR3 is CASSLRRSNQPQHF. The CDR3 DNA follows: TGTGCCAGCAGTTTAAGGCGGAGCAATCAGCCCCAGCATTTT.

The rearrangement links TRBV4-1 to TRBJ2-5; the match to TRBD2 covers 8 bases. V was pared by 4 bases and J by 2 bases, with 6 bases of the junction left unmatched. Germline CDR1 MGHRA, CDR2 YSYEKL. CDR3 length: 15 amino acids. The CDR3 here is CASSLSGGQQETQYF. CDR3 bases: TGCGCCAGCAGCCTTTCGGGAGGGCAACAAGAGACCCAGTACTTC.

A single count supports this clone. This chain connects TRBV7-2 to TRBJ2-7; 7 bases are shared with TRBD1. This CDR3 has 15 amino acids. After removal of 4 bases from V and 1 base from J, the junction contained 7 bases not matched to a gene. Germline V gene sequence: CDR1 SGHTA, CDR2 FQGNSA. CDR3 residues: CASSSDRARSYEQYF. In nucleotides, the CDR3 is TGTGCCAGCAGCTCAGACAGGGCCAGGTCCTACGAGCAGTACTTC.

The chain employs TRBV2 and TRBJ1-1; D might be TRBD1 (5 bases). The germline CDR1 and CDR2 sequences are SNHLY and FYNNEI. The V end was cut by 6 bases, the J end by 6 bases, with 11 bases between. The CDR3 is made up of 12 amino acids. In nucleotides, the CDR3 is TGTGCCAGCAGAGGGGAGGCGTCTGAAGCTTTCTTT. This encodes CASRGEASEAFF.

The chain recombines TRBV6-1 with TRBJ1-1; perhaps TRBD1 as D (6 bases). Per germline, CDR1 MNHNS and CDR2 SASEGT. The CDR3 length is 15 residues. V was shortened by 6 bases and J by 2 bases, with 16 bases between the two germline ends. The CDR3 DNA is TGTGCCAGCAGGGGGGCCCAAACCGGTAACACTGAAGCTTTCTTT. This codes for CASRGAQTGNTEAFF.

The chain uses TRBV7-2 and TRBJ2-7; D might be TRBD1 or TRBD2, each matching 6 bases. V was pared by 5 bases and J by 2 bases, with 10 bases between. CDR1 is SGHTA, CDR2 FQGNSA, per germline. The CDR3 is made up of 13 amino acids. CDR3 protein: CASSRGQAYEQYF. For the CDR3, the DNA is TGTGCCAGCAGCCGGGGGCAGGCCTACGAGCAGTACTTC.

The CDR3 nucleotides read TGTGCCAGCGTCGCAGGGTGGTTTCAGCCCCAGCATTTT. It translates to CASVAGWFQPQHF. V is TRBV28 and J is TRBJ1-5, with a weak D call TRBD1 (5 bases). The CDR3 has 13 amino acids. Per the germline V gene, CDR1 is MDHEN and CDR2 is SYDVKM. V lost 8 bases, J lost 6 bases, and 14 bases lay in between. The variable domain in full, completed from reference TRBV28 and TRBJ1-5, reads DVKVTQSSRYLVKRTGEKVFLECVQDMDHENMFWYRQDPGLGLRLIYFSYDVKMKEKGDIPEGYSVSREKKERFSLILESASTNQTSMYLCASVAGWFQPQHFGDGTRLSIL.

As to this clone: One end of the junction does not line up with germline, which may come from a read error. This chain links TRBV20-1 with TRBJ1-5; D gene ambiguous. The germline gives CDR1 DFQATT, CDR2 SNEGSKA (reference sequence). This CDR3 comprises 11 residues. CDR3 sequence reads: CSARGRQPQHF. In DNA form, the CDR3 reads TGCAGTGCCAGAGGGCGTCAGCCCCAGCATTTT.

The rearrangement uses TRBV4-1 and TRBJ2-3; TRBD1 aligns across 9 bases. Per germline, CDR1 MGHRA and CDR2 YSYEKL. V shed 2 bases, J shed 3 bases, and the junction held 9 bases outside the gene matches. CDR3 length: 17 amino acids. CDR3 nucleotides: TGCGCCAGCAGCCAACCCGCGGGGACAGGGACGACAGATACGCAGTATTTT. Its translation: CASSQPAGTGTTDTQYF.

The V gene is TRBV27, the J gene TRBJ1-1; 9 bases fit TRBD1. Trimming cost V 5 bases and J 5 bases; bases outside gene matches: 6. Germline CDR1 and CDR2: MNHEY and SMNVEV (reference sequence). CDR3 length: 14 residues. DNA for the CDR3: TGTGCCAGCAGTGATCCGGGACAGGGAACTGAAGCTTTCTTT. Protein product: CASSDPGQGTEAFF.

The V gene is TRBV11-2, the J gene TRBJ1-4; D call uncertain. V lost 4 bases and J lost 4, with 4 bases in between. The germline V gene has CDR1 SGHAT and CDR2 FQNNGV. CDR3 length: 12 residues. Here the CDR3 reads CASSSVNEKLFF. In DNA, the CDR3 is TGTGCCAGCAGCTCAGTTAATGAAAAACTGTTTTTT. Full variable domain (rest looked up from reference TRBV11-2 and TRBJ1-4): EAGVAQSPRYKIIEKRQSVAFWCNPISGHATLYWYQQILGQGPKLLIQFQNNGVVDDSQLPKDRFSAERLKGVDSTLKIQPAKLEDSAVYLCASSSVNEKLFFGSGTQLSVL.

Note on this clone: One end of the junction is discordant with germline, which a read error may explain. This sequence joins TRBV6-1 and TRBJ2-2, with D hard to call. Per the germline V gene, CDR1 is MNHNS and CDR2 is SASEGT. The CDR3 runs 8 residues. CDR3 amino acids: CVTGELFF. CDR3 DNA sequence: TGCGTCACCGGGGAGCTGTTTTTT.